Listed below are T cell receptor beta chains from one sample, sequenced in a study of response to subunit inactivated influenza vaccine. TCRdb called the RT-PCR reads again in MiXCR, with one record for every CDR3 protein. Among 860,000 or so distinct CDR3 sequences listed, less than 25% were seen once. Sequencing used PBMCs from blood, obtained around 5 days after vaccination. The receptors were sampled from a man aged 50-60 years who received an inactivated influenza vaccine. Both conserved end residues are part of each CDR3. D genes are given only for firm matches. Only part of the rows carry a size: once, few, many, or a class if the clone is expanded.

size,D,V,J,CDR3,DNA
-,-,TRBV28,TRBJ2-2,CASSSITSLNTGELFF,TGTGCCAGCAGTTCCATCACTAGCCTGAACACCGGGGAGCTGTTTTTT
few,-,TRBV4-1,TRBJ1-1,CASSQDLTGEAFF,TGCGCCAGCAGCCAAGATCTGACAGGTGAAGCTTTCTTT
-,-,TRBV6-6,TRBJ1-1,CASSLRGADEAFF,TGTGCCAGCAGCCTTCGGGGGGCTGATGAAGCTTTCTTT
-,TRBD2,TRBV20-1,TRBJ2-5,CSARMTSGRGGDKIGQYF,TGCAGTGCTAGGATGACTAGCGGGAGAGGGGGGGATAAGATTGGCCAGTACTTC
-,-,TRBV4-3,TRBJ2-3,CASSQGFRGASTDTQYF,TGCGCCAGCAGCCAAGGATTCCGGGGCGCTAGCACAGATACGCAGTATTTT
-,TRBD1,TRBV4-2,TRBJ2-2,CASSQDPQGASPGELFF,TGTGCCAGCAGCCAAGACCCCCAGGGGGCTAGTCCCGGGGAGCTGTTTTTT
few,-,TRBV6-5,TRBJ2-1,CASSYLGPYNEQFF,TGTGCCAGCAGTTATTTGGGCCCATACAATGAGCAGTTCTTC
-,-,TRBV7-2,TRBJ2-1,CASLPTSSYNEQFF,TGTGCCAGCCTTCCTACGAGCTCCTACAATGAGCAGTTCTTC
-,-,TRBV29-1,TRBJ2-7,CSVYRENSYEQYF,TGCAGCGTCTACCGGGAAAACTCCTACGAGCAGTACTTC
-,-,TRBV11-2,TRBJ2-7,CASSLEFSSYEQYF,TGTGCCAGCAGCTTAGAGTTCAGCTCCTACGAGCAGTACTTC
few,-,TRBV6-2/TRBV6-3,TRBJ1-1,CASSKYTYMNTEAFF,TGTGCCAGCAGCAAATACACTTACATGAACACTGAAGCTTTCTTT
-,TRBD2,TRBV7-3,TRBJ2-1,CASSLVTAGAPYNEQFF,TGTGCCAGCAGCTTAGTAACGGCGGGAGCCCCTTACAATGAGCAGTTCTTC
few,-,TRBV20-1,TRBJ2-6,CSAPNLGSGANVLTF,TGCAGTGCCCCTAACCTGGGCTCTGGGGCCAACGTCCTGACTTTC
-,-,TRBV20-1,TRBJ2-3,CSARTFAQGSLDTQYF,TGCAGTGCTAGAACGTTTGCCCAGGGGTCGCTAGATACGCAGTATTTT
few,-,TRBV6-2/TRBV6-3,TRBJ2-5,CASSPQLGLRGETQYF,TGTGCCAGCAGTCCCCAGTTGGGGCTTCGGGGAGAGACCCAGTACTTC
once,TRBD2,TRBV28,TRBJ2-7,CASSQMAGTSGRLFSYEQYF,TGTGCCAGCAGTCAAATGGCCGGGACTAGCGGGAGGTTGTTCTCCTACGAGCAGTACTTC
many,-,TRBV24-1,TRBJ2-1,CATRAQGSYNEQFF,TGTGCCACCAGGGCTCAGGGTTCCTACAATGAGCAGTTCTTC
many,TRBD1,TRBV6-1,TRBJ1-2,CASSQDRPNYGYTF,TGTGCCAGCAGTCAGGACAGGCCTAACTATGGCTACACCTTC
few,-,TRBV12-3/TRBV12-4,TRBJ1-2,CASDGGYGYTF,TGTGCCAGTGACGGAGGGTATGGCTACACCTTC
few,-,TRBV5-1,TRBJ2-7,CASSLEGRDIYEQYF,TGCGCCAGCAGCTTGGAGGGACGTGACATCTACGAGCAGTACTTC
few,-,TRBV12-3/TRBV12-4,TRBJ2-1,CASSLKSEQFF,TGTGCCAGCAGTTTAAAAAGTGAGCAGTTCTTC
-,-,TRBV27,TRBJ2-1,CASSLLGVSSYNEQFF,TGTGCCAGCAGCTTGTTGGGGGTTAGCTCCTACAATGAGCAGTTCTTC
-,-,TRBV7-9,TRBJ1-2,CASSREQIRVNYGYTF,TGTGCCAGCAGCCGAGAGCAGATCAGGGTTAACTATGGCTACACCTTC
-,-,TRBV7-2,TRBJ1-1,CASSLARVNTEAFF,TGTGCCAGCAGCTTAGCGCGGGTGAACACTGAAGCTTTCTTT
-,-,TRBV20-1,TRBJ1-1,CSARGNVMNTEAFF,TGCAGTGCTAGGGGGAATGTTATGAACACTGAAGCTTTCTTT
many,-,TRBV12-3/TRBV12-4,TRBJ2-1,CASSLTQRMHNEQFF,TGTGCCAGCAGTTTAACCCAGCGGATGCACAATGAGCAGTTCTTC
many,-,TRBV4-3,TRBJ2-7,CASSQTRSSYEQYF,TGCGCCAGCAGCCAAACTCGAAGCTCCTACGAGCAGTACTTC
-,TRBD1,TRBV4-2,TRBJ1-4,CASSQARTGRDEKLFF,TGTGCCAGCAGCCAAGCTCGGACAGGGCGCGACGAAAAACTGTTTTTT
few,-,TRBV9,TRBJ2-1,CASSVEQTEQFF,TGTGCCAGCAGCGTAGAACAGACCGAGCAGTTCTTC
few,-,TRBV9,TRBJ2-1,CASSPSTSSYNEQFF,TGTGCCAGCAGCCCTAGCACGTCCTCCTACAATGAGCAGTTCTTC
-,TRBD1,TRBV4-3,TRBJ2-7,CASSQEITGQGLYEQYF,TGCGCCAGCAGCCAAGAAATTACGGGACAGGGACTCTACGAGCAGTACTTC
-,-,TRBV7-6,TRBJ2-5,CASSLGGGFETQYF,TGTGCCAGCAGCTTAGGGGGAGGCTTTGAGACCCAGTACTTC
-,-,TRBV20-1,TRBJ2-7,CSARDSEELGVAQYF,TGCAGTGCTAGAGACTCCGAGGAGCTGGGAGTAGCGCAGTACTTC
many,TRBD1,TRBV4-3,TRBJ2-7,CASSQRQGYEQYF,TGCGCCAGCAGCCAGAGACAGGGTTACGAGCAGTACTTC
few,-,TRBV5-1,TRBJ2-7,CASSLATGHPVGEQYF,TGCGCCAGCAGCTTGGCCACGGGACACCCCGTTGGGGAGCAGTACTTC
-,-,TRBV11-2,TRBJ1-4,CASSPGRFSGEKLFF,TGTGCCAGCAGCCCGGGCAGGTTTTCCGGTGAAAAACTGTTTTTT
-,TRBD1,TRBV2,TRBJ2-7,CATAGTGGDEQYF,TGTGCCACTGCCGGGACAGGGGGGGACGAGCAGTACTTC
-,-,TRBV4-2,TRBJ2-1,CASSQDYRDNEQFF,TGTGCCAGCAGCCAAGATTACAGGGACAATGAGCAGTTCTTC
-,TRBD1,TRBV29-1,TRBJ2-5,CSFRTGGGTQYF,TGCAGCTTCCGGACAGGAGGTGGGACCCAGTACTTC
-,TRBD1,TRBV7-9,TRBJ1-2,CASSTTGSNGYTF,TGTGCCAGCAGCACGACAGGGAGCAATGGCTACACCTTC
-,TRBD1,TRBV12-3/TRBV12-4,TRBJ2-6,CASSLDRDSLSGANVLTF,TGTGCCAGCAGTTTAGATAGGGACAGCCTCTCTGGGGCCAACGTCCTGACTTTC
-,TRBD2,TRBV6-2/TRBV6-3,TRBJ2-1,CASSLGGGANNEQFF,TGTGCCAGCAGTTTGGGCGGGGGGGCAAACAATGAGCAGTTCTTC
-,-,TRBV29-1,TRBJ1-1,CSVDRGANTEAFF,TGCAGCGTTGATCGGGGTGCGAACACTGAAGCTTTCTTT
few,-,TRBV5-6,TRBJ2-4,CASSSRNIQYF,TGTGCCAGCAGCTCTAGGAACATTCAGTACTTC
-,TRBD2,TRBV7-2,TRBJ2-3,CASSLQSSGGTDTQYF,TGTGCCAGCAGCTTACAGTCTAGCGGGGGCACAGATACGCAGTATTTT
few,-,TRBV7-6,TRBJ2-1,CASSRSPLFAGSNNEQFF,TGTGCCAGCAGCCGAAGTCCCCTATTCGCAGGGTCCAACAATGAGCAGTTCTTC
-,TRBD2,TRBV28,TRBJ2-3,CASSLYPRLAGGTDTQYF,TGTGCCAGCAGTTTATACCCAAGACTAGCGGGAGGCACAGATACGCAGTATTTT
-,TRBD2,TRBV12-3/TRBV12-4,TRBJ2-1,CASSINGGVYNEQFF,TGTGCCAGCAGTATCAACGGGGGGGTCTACAATGAGCAGTTCTTC
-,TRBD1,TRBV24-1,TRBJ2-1,CATSGSGTGSYNEQFF,TGTGCCACCAGTGGCTCCGGGACAGGGTCGTACAATGAGCAGTTCTTC
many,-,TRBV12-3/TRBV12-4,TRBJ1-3,CASSNGAVSGNTIYF,TGTGCCAGCAGTAATGGGGCTGTCTCTGGAAACACCATATATTTT
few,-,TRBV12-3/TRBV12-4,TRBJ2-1,CASSLRGDQAEQFF,TGTGCCAGCAGTTTAAGGGGGGATCAAGCTGAGCAGTTCTTC
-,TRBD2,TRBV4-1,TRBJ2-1,CANSPPTSGVNEQFF,TGCGCCAACAGCCCCCCGACTAGCGGGGTAAATGAGCAGTTCTTC
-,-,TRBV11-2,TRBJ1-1,CASSTYRRGRNTEAFF,TGTGCCAGCAGCACCTACCGCCGGGGCCGAAACACTGAAGCTTTCTTT
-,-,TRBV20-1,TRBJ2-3,CSARDLEYTDTQYF,TGCAGTGCTAGAGATCTGGAATACACAGATACGCAGTATTTT